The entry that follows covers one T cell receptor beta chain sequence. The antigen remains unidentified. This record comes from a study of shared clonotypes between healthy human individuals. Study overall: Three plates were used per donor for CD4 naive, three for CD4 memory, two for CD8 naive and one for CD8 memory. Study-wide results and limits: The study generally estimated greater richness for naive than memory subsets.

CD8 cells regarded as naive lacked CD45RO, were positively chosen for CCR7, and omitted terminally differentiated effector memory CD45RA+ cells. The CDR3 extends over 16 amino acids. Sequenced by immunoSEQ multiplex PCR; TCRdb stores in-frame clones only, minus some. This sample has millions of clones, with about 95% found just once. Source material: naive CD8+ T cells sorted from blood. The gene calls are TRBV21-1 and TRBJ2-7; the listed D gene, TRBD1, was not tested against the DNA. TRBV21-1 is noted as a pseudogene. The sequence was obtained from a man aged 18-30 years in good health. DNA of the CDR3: TGTGCCAGCAGCAGGGACAGGCCCCCAGATCCCTACGAGCAGTACTTC. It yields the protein CASSRDRPPDPYEQYF.